A selection of T cell receptor beta chains follows, all from one sample in a study of shared clonotypes between healthy human individuals. This table comes from immunoSEQ multiplex PCR, and its TCRdb copy is limited to in-frame clones, with some not included. The table lists a few million clones, approximately 90% of them singletons. Sample: naive CD4+ T cells sorted from blood. The receptors originated from a man aged 18-30 years in good health. CDR3s include the opening cysteine and the closing phenylalanine or tryptophan. D genes are given only for firm matches. Clone size is not always given. Where it is, it says once, few, many or a class for expanded clones.

NA	TRBD1	TRBJ1-5	TRBV7-2	CASSFDGTAQGYF	TGTGCCAGCAGCTTTGACGGGACAGCTCAAGGGTATTTT
NA	NA	TRBJ1-2	TRBV5-6	CASSQQASRARYTF	TGTGCCAGCAGCCAACAGGCTTCCCGGGCGCGCTACACCTTC
NA	NA	TRBJ2-6	TRBV19	CASTSDPSGVPSGANVLTF	TGTGCCAGTACCTCCGACCCGTCGGGGGTCCCATCTGGGGCCAACGTCCTGACTTTC
NA	NA	TRBJ1-5	TRBV27	CASSLTRVSGYQPQHF	TGTGCCAGCAGTTTAACCCGGGTCTCGGGTTATCAGCCCCAGCATTTT
NA	NA	TRBJ2-7	TRBV11-2	CASSLGRLTGDSYEQYF	TGTGCCAGCAGCTTAGGACGGTTGACAGGTGATTCCTACGAGCAGTACTTC
NA	NA	TRBJ2-7	TRBV2	CASSVQIEQYF	TGTGCCAGCAGTGTACAGATCGAGCAGTACTTC
once	NA	TRBJ2-7	TRBV5-1	CASSLIDYEQYF	TGCGCCAGCAGCTTAATAGACTACGAGCAGTACTTC
NA	TRBD2	TRBJ2-7	TRBV29-1	CSVGTSGSYEQYF	TGCAGCGTGGGGACTAGCGGGAGCTACGAGCAGTACTTC
NA	NA	TRBJ2-5	TRBV6-6	CASSYPTQYF	TGTGCCAGCAGTTACCCGACCCAGTACTTC
NA	NA	TRBJ2-5	TRBV6-1	CASSDGAETQYF	TGTGCCAGCAGTGACGGCGCGGAGACCCAGTACTTC
NA	TRBD1	TRBJ2-1	TRBV18	CASSRGQSHNEQFF	TGTGCCAGCTCACGGGGACAGAGCCACAATGAGCAGTTCTTC
NA	TRBD1	TRBJ1-4	TRBV6-5	CASRSGQGGEKLFF	TGTGCCAGCAGGTCGGGACAGGGGGGAGAAAAACTGTTTTTT
NA	NA	TRBJ2-2	TRBV7-2	CASSYENTGELFF	TGTGCCAGCAGCTATGAGAACACCGGGGAGCTGTTTTTT
NA	NA	TRBJ1-2	TRBV6-1	CASSPSGVGEGYTF	TGTGCCAGCAGCCCCTCGGGTGTAGGCGAGGGCTACACCTTC
NA	NA	TRBJ2-6	TRBV30	CASDRPSGANVLTF	TGTGCCTCTGACAGACCCTCTGGGGCCAACGTCCTGACTTTC
NA	NA	TRBJ1-2	TRBV27	CASSLGGVTYGYTF	TGTGCCAGCAGTTTAGGGGGGGTAACCTATGGCTACACCTTC
NA	NA	TRBJ2-3	TRBV2	CASRDVGDTQYF	TGTGCCAGCAGGGATGTCGGCGATACGCAGTATTTT
NA	NA	TRBJ2-4	TRBV4-1	CASSQQGTAKNIQYF	TGCGCCAGCAGCCAACAGGGGACGGCCAAAAACATTCAGTACTTC
NA	NA	TRBJ1-3	TRBV6-5	CASSYSPPSSGNTIYF	TGTGCCAGCAGTTACTCGCCTCCTTCTTCTGGAAACACCATATATTTT
NA	TRBD2	TRBJ2-3	TRBV6-6	CASSGLAGTQYF	TGTGCCAGCAGTGGACTAGCTGGTACGCAGTATTTT
NA	NA	TRBJ1-6	TRBV5-1	CASSLGQDSSPLHF	TGCGCCAGCAGCTTGGGACAGGATTCTTCACCCCTCCACTTT
NA	NA	TRBJ1-3	TRBV5-7	CASSLVRMISPRNTIYF	TGTGCCAGCAGCTTGGTAAGGATGATATCCCCTAGAAACACCATATATTTT
NA	NA	TRBJ1-6	TRBV6-6	CASSYDMPGSWSPLHF	TGTGCCAGCAGTTATGACATGCCCGGCAGCTGGTCACCCCTCCACTTT
NA	NA	TRBJ2-4	TRBV6-5	CASQAPGIQYF	TGTGCCAGTCAAGCCCCCGGTATTCAGTACTTC
NA	TRBD2	TRBJ2-5	TRBV9	CASSEGGGARETQYF	TGTGCCAGCAGCGAGGGCGGGGGGGCCAGAGAGACCCAGTACTTC
NA	TRBD2	TRBJ2-1	TRBV7-2	CACSRGLAGGSRFF	TGTGCCTGCTCCCGGGGACTAGCGGGAGGATCACGGTTCTTC
NA	TRBD1	TRBJ2-7	TRBV5-1	CASSATGGNEQYF	TGCGCCAGCAGCGCAACAGGGGGCAACGAGCAGTACTTC
NA	NA	TRBJ2-5	TRBV6-1	CASSDRVQETQYF	TGTGCCAGCAGTGACAGGGTCCAAGAGACCCAGTACTTC
few	NA	TRBJ1-1	TRBV4-1	CASSQDRVSNTEAFF	TGCGCCAGCAGCCAAGATAGGGTTTCGAACACTGAAGCTTTCTTT
NA	NA	TRBJ1-1	TRBV2	CASSPRALNTEAFF	TGTGCCAGCAGCCCCAGGGCACTGAACACTGAAGCTTTCTTT
NA	TRBD2	TRBJ2-7	TRBV7-2	CASSPPWGGYEQYF	TGTGCCAGCAGCCCACCGTGGGGGGGCTACGAGCAGTACTTC
NA	TRBD2	TRBJ2-3	TRBV6-1	CASSAPGLAGRDTQYF	TGTGCCAGCAGTGCCCCGGGACTAGCGGGGAGAGATACGCAGTATTTT